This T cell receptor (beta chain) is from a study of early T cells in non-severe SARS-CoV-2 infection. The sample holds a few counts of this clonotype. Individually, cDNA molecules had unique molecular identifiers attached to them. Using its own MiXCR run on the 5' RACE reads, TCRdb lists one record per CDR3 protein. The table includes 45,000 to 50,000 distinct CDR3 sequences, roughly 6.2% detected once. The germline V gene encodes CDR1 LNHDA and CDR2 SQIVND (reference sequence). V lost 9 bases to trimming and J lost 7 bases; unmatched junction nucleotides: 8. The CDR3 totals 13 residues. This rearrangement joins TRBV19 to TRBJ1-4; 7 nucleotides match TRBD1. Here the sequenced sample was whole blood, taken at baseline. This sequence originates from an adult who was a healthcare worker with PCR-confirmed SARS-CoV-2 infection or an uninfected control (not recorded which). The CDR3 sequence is CASKEGAREKLFF. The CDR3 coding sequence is TGTGCCAGCAAGGAGGGGGCCCGTGAAAAACTGTTTTTT. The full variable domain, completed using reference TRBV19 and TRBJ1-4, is DGGITQSPKYLFRKEGQNVTLSCEQNLNHDAMYWYRQDPGQGLRLIYYSQIVNDFQKGDIAEGYSVSREKKESFPLTVTSAQKNPTAFYLCASKEGAREKLFFGSGTQLSVL.